The 2 T cell receptor beta chains given below trace back to one sample, sequenced in a study of blood T cell repertoires in COVID-19. This table comes from immunoSEQ multiplex PCR, and its TCRdb copy is limited to in-frame clones, with some not included. The repertoire consists of 100,000 to 150,000 clones, with around 87% occurring once and the leading ten covering more than 3.5%. Sequencing was done on a sample of peripheral blood. The receptors stem from a woman aged 55 to 70 with acute or convalescent COVID-19.

The rearrangement links TRBV11-2 to TRBJ2-5, with 8 bases matching TRBD2. In germline, CDR1 is SGHAT, CDR2 FQNNGV. V dropped 3 bases and J dropped 4; count of bases not matched to a gene: 1. The CDR3 is 13 amino acids. The CDR3 bases are TGTGCCAGCAGCTTTGGGACTAGAGAGACCCAGTACTTC. It is translated as CASSFGTRETQYF.

This chain joins TRBV30 and TRBJ1-5; a weak D match, TRBD1 (6 bases). V was pared by 0 bases and J by 6 bases, with 15 bases between. The CDR3 length is 15 residues. Germline V gives CDR1 GTSNPN, CDR2 SVGIG (reference sequence). The CDR3 is CAWSVRYRVGQPQHF. In DNA form, the CDR3 reads TGTGCCTGGAGTGTACGCTACAGGGTGGGTCAGCCCCAGCATTTT. The whole variable domain, remainder taken from reference TRBV30 and TRBJ1-5, is SQTIHQWPATLVQPVGSPLSLECTVEGTSNPNLYWYRQAAGRGLQLLFYSVGIGQISSEVPQNLSASRPQDRQFILSSKKLLLSDSGFYLCAWSVRYRVGQPQHFGDGTRLSIL.